This T cell receptor (beta chain) was found in a study of cytotoxic CD8 clonotypes in ibrutinib-treated CLL. Study results and limitations: Sampling times differed between sustained-remission and progressing patients. Clonality, elevated at ibrutinib response, dropped back toward baseline at progression.

As concerns this clone: The target antigen is unknown.

Profiled with immunoSEQ multiplex PCR; TCRdb holds only in-frame clones, not every one. The table includes some 84,000 clones, about 86% detected once. Sequencing used PBMCs, obtained before ibrutinib treatment. This clonotype was obtained from a human donor with chronic lymphocytic leukemia.

The CDR3 nucleotides are TGTGCCAGCAGCGCCCATGTGGGAGGGACAGATACGCAGTATTTT. Translating gives CASSAHVGGTDTQYF. The V call is TRBV9, the J call TRBJ2-3, with 7 positions matching TRBD2. This CDR3 spans 15 amino acids. J lost 3 bases, V lost 3 bases, and 7 bases had no gene match. CDR1 and CDR2 from the germline V gene are SGDLS and YYNGEE.